This is a list of T cell receptor beta chains from one sample in a study of T cell responses to AZD1222 COVID-19 vaccine. Sequenced by immunoSEQ multiplex PCR; TCRdb stores in-frame clones only, minus some. This table holds around 120,000 clones, around 92% found once. This specimen was peripheral blood, taken 28 days after the second AZD1222 dose. These receptors all come from an adult who received the AZD1222 COVID-19 vaccine. Both conserved end residues are part of each CDR3. A D gene is named only where the DNA matches it firmly. Size is omitted from some rows. Given values are once, few, many or a class for expanded clones.

clone_size j_call d_call v_call cdr3_nt cdr3_aa
. TRBJ1-5 . TRBV23-1 TGCGCCAGCACACCAGTCCGCGATAACAGGGCTAATCAGCCCCAGCATTTT CASTPVRDNRANQPQHF
. TRBJ1-1 . TRBV18 TGTGCCAGCTCACCACGAAGGGGATTGACTGAAGCTTTCTTT CASSPRRGLTEAFF
few TRBJ1-3 . TRBV18 TGTGCCAGCTCACCTCCCGGGACGGGAGGAAACACCATATATTTT CASSPPGTGGNTIYF
. TRBJ1-4 . TRBV5-1 TGCGCCAGCAGCCGCGCTTGGGACCTTAATGAAAAACTGTTTTTT CASSRAWDLNEKLFF
once TRBJ1-5 . TRBV27 TGTGCCAGCAGTGAAGGGAGTTATAGCAATCAGCCCCAGCATTTT CASSEGSYSNQPQHF
. TRBJ2-2 TRBD2 TRBV6-6 TGTGCCAGCAGTCCTCGGACTAGCGGGATCTCCGGCGGGGAGCTGTTTTTT CASSPRTSGISGGELFF
. TRBJ2-5 . TRBV5-5 TGTGCCAGCAGCGTACAGGGACAAGAGACCCAGTACTTC CASSVQGQETQYF
. TRBJ1-2 . TRBV18 TGTGCCAGCTCACCAAGTATGGACTATGGCTACACCTTC CASSPSMDYGYTF
once TRBJ1-2 . TRBV6-4 TGTGCCAGCAGTGAGGACAGTTTCCAGAACTATGGCTACACCTTC CASSEDSFQNYGYTF
. TRBJ1-1 TRBD1 TRBV27 TGTGCCAGCAGTTTAGCGACAGGGGGATGGACTGAAGCTTTCTTT CASSLATGGWTEAFF
. TRBJ1-6 TRBD1 TRBV3-1/TRBV3-2 TGTGCCAGCAGCCACGCCGGACAGGGATATAATTCACCCCTCCACTTT CASSHAGQGYNSPLHF
. TRBJ2-7 TRBD1 TRBV7-2 TGTGCCAGCAGCATAGACGGGACAGCCTCCTACGAGCAGTACTTC CASSIDGTASYEQYF
. TRBJ2-1 . TRBV7-8 TGTGCCAGCAGCCCTTACAATGAGCAGTTCTTC CASSPYNEQFF
. TRBJ2-3 TRBD2 TRBV3-1/TRBV3-2 TGTGCCAGCAGCCAAGCCGAAGCGGGGTCGTATTCAGATACGCAGTATTTT CASSQAEAGSYSDTQYF
. TRBJ2-5 . TRBV5-1 TGCGCCAGCAGCTTAACGGGGGCCTATCAAGAGACCCAGTACTTC CASSLTGAYQETQYF
. TRBJ1-1 TRBD1 TRBV2 TGTGCCAGTCGGACAGGGGGGGCCACTGAAGCTTTCTTT CASRTGGATEAFF
. TRBJ1-4 . TRBV10-3 TGTGCCATCCGTAGCGTTGCAACTAATGAAAAACTGTTTTTT CAIRSVATNEKLFF
. TRBJ1-1 TRBD1 TRBV7-9 TGTGCCAGCAGCCGAGACAGGGCCCGGGGAACTGAAGCTTTCTTT CASSRDRARGTEAFF
. TRBJ2-3 TRBD2 TRBV24-1 TGTGCCACCAGTGACCCCCGGACTAGCGGGAGCCCAGATACGCAGTATTTT CATSDPRTSGSPDTQYF
. TRBJ2-6 TRBD1 TRBV5-4 TGTGCCAGCAGTAACGGCCGGGACAGGGCCTTAGCGGGGGCCAACGTCCTGACTTTC CASSNGRDRALAGANVLTF
. TRBJ2-7 . TRBV5-4 TGTGCCAGCAGCTTGGGGGACACGGGCTACGAGCAGTACTTC CASSLGDTGYEQYF
. TRBJ1-5 . TRBV4-1 TGCGCCAGCAGCCAACAGGAGAGGGGCAATCAGCCCCAGCATTTT CASSQQERGNQPQHF
. TRBJ1-5 . TRBV28 TGTGCCAGCAGCCGAGGGGGGGTAAGCAATCAGCCCCAGCATTTT CASSRGGVSNQPQHF
. TRBJ2-7 . TRBV6-5 TGTGCCAGCAGAGCAATTCTGGGTGAGCAGTACTTC CASRAILGEQYF
. TRBJ1-6 TRBD1 TRBV19 TGTGCCAGTAGTATAGTTGGCAGGGGGCTTTCACCCCTCCACTTT CASSIVGRGLSPLHF
. TRBJ1-2 . TRBV2 TGTGCCAGCAGTGAAGCGGGGACTTGGGGGGCGCGCCACTATGGCTACACCTTC CASSEAGTWGARHYGYTF
. TRBJ1-5 . TRBV15 TGTGCCACCAGCCGAACCGGGACCCTGTTCAGTCAGCCCCAGCATTTT CATSRTGTLFSQPQHF